The text below deals with one T cell receptor (beta chain). Its antigen is still unknown. This CDR3 is built from 13 residues. Trimming shortened V by 5 bases and J by 1 base, and 8 bases separated the two germline ends. Germline CDR1 and CDR2: SGDLS and YYNGEE. This record belongs to a study of T cell responses to AZD1222 COVID-19 vaccine. Study-level points and caveats: Reports say nearly half of spike-specific TCRs go after unmutated variant regions. Regions 160-218 and 743-854 dominated among vaccine-associated CD4 TCRs spanning spike.

The table came from immunoSEQ multiplex PCR; TCRdb's copy has only in-frame clones and leaves some out. The table shows about 130,000 clones, with about 93% occurring only once. This sequence originates from an adult in good health. V gene TRBV9 combines with J gene TRBJ2-3; D gene ambiguous. The sample in question was peripheral blood, obtained on day 0 of AZD1222 vaccination. In DNA, the CDR3 is TGTGCCAGCAGTGAACTACGCACAGATACGCAGTATTTT. Protein product: CASSELRTDTQYF.